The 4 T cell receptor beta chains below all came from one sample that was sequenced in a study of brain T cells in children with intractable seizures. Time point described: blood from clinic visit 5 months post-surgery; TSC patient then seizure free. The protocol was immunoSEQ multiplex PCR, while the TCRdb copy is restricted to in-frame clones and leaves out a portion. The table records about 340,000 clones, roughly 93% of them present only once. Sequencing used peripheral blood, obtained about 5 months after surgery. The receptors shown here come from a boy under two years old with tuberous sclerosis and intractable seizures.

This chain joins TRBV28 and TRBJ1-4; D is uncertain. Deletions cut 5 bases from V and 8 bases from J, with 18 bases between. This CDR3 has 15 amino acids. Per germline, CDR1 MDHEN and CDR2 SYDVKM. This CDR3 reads CASSPPTPAGEKLFF. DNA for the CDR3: TGTGCCAGCAGTCCACCGACCCCGGCGGGAGAAAAACTGTTTTTT.

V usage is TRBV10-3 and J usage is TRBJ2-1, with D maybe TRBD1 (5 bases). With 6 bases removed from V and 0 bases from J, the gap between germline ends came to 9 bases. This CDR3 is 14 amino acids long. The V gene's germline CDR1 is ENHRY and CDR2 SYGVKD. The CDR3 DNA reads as TGTGCCATCAGGAGGACAAGCTCCTACAATGAGCAGTTCTTC. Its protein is CAIRRTSSYNEQFF.

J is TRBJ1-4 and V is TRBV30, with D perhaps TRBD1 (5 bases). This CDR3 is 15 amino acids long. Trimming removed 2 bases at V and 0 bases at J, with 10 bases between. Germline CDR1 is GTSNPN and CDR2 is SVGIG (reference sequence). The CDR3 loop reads CAWSIGAATNEKLFF. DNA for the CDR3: TGTGCCTGGAGTATAGGGGCCGCAACTAATGAAAAACTGTTTTTT.

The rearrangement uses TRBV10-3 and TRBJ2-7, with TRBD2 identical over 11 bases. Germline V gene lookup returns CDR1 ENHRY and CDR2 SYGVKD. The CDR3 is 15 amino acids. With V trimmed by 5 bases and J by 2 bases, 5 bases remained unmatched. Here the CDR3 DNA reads TGTGCCATCAGTCGTTCGGGACTAGCGGCCTACGAGCAGTACTTC. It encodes CAISRSGLAAYEQYF.